This TCR beta chain was sequenced in a study of regulatory T cells in long-lasting Graves disease. Looked up from germline, CDR1 is SEHNR and CDR2 is FQNEAQ (reference sequence). The V and J ends lost 4 bases and 0 bases respectively, with 12 bases between them. The CDR3 has 15 amino acids. Construction of TCR beta libraries relied on iRepertoire HTBI primers and on Arm-PCR targeting CDR3 regions. TCRdb ran MiXCR on the multiplex PCR reads and lists one entry per CDR3 protein. This table has 390,000 or so distinct CDR3 sequences, 12% appearing once. Study-wide results and caveats: Whereas nearly 1,000 public clonotypes were shared by new patients, persistent patients shared more, at about 2,500.

Only a few counts were recorded for this clonotype. Antigen unknown. Time point in this sample: newly diagnosed GD, antithyroid drugs for less than 3 months. Construction of the TCR library relied on RNA isolated from PBMCs. The authors diagnosed Graves' disease using American Thyroid Association guidelines. The data were also submitted as part of a second study, on T cells in Graves' hyperthyroidism and ophthalmopathy. That source reports: Patients between 18 and 65 years old had hyperthyroidism, newly diagnosed and lasting under 2 months.

The sequence derives from a woman under 30 with Graves disease. V is TRBV7-9 and J is TRBJ1-2; no firm D call. The material sequenced was peripheral blood mononuclear cells (PBMCs), taken at new diagnosis, from a patient treated with antithyroid drugs. CDR3 DNA: TGTGCCAGCAGCTCCGATACCACCGCTAACTATGGCTACACCTTC. It codes for CASSSDTTANYGYTF.